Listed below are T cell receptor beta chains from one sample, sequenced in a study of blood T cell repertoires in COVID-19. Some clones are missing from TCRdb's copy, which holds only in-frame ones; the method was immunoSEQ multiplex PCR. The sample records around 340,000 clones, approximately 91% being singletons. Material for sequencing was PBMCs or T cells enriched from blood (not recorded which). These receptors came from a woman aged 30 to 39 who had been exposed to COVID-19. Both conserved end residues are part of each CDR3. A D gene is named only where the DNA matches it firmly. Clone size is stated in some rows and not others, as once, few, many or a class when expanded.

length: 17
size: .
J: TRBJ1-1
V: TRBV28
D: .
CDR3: CASSLARHFRGNTEAFF
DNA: TGTGCCAGCAGTTTGGCGCGCCACTTCAGGGGAAACACTGAAGCTTTCTTT

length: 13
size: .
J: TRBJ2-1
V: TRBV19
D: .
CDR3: CASAGTRDNEQFF
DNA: TGTGCCAGTGCCGGGACTCGGGACAATGAGCAGTTCTTC

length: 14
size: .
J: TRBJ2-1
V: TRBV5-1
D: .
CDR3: CASSWLTSSNEQFF
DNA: TGCGCCAGCAGCTGGTTGACTAGTAGCAATGAGCAGTTCTTC

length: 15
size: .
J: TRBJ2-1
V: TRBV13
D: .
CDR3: CASSHTESSYNEQFF
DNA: TGTGCCAGCAGCCACACAGAGAGCTCCTACAATGAGCAGTTCTTC

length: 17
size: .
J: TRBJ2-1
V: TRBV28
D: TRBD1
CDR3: CASSLPRVPGGGNEQFF
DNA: TGTGCCAGCAGTTTACCCCGTGTCCCAGGGGGCGGGAATGAGCAGTTCTTC

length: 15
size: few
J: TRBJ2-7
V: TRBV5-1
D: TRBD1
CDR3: CASSLQGARTYEQYF
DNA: TGCGCCAGCAGCTTACAGGGGGCTCGGACCTACGAGCAGTACTTC

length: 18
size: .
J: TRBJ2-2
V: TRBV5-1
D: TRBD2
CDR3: CASSSRLATGVGTGELFF
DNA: TGCGCCAGCAGCTCGAGACTAGCGACGGGTGTGGGAACCGGGGAGCTGTTTTTT

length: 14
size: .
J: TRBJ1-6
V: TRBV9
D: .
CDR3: CASSVAGPNSPLHF
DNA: TGTGCCAGCAGCGTAGCAGGTCCTAATTCACCCCTCCACTTT

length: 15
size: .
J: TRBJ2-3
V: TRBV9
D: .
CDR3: CASSVRQVDTDTQYF
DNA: TGTGCCAGCAGCGTCAGACAGGTCGACACAGATACGCAGTATTTT

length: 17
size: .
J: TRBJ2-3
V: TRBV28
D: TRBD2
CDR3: CASRPDGAGAVTDTQYF
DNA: TGTGCCAGCAGGCCCGATGGGGCGGGAGCCGTCACAGATACGCAGTATTTT

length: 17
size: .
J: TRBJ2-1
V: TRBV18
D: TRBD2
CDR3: CASSQTPGLVAYNEQFF
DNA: TGTGCCAGCTCACAAACCCCGGGACTAGTTGCCTACAATGAGCAGTTCTTC

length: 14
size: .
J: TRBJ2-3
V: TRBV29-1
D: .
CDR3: CSVESWAGTDTQYF
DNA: TGCAGCGTTGAAAGCTGGGCCGGCACAGATACGCAGTATTTT

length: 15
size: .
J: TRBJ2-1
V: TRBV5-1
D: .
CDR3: CASGPSVGAIDEQFF
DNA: TGCGCCAGCGGCCCCTCGGTGGGCGCGATTGATGAGCAGTTCTTC

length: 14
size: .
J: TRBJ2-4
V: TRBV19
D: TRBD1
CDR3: CASSRQGAKNIQYF
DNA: TGTGCCAGTAGCAGACAGGGAGCCAAAAACATTCAGTACTTC

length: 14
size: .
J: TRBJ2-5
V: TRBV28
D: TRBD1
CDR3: CASSLRGPQETQYF
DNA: TGTGCCAGCAGCCTCAGGGGGCCACAAGAGACCCAGTACTTC

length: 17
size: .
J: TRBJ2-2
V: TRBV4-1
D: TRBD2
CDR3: CASSQTGAGEGTGELFF
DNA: TGCGCCAGCAGCCAGACCGGTGCGGGAGAGGGCACCGGGGAGCTGTTTTTT

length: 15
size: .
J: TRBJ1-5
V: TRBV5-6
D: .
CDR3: CASSLGGNSNQPQHF
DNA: TGTGCCAGCAGCTTGGGGGGCAATAGCAATCAGCCCCAGCATTTT

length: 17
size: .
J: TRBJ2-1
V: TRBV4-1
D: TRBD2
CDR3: CASSQDHSGSSYNEQFF
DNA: TGCGCCAGCAGCCAAGACCATAGCGGGAGCTCCTACAATGAGCAGTTCTTC

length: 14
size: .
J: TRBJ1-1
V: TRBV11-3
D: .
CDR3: CASSLGQGSTEAFF
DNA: TGTGCCAGCAGCTTGGGGCAGGGGAGCACTGAAGCTTTCTTT

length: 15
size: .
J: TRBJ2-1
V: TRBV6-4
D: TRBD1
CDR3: CASSEAGTGVNEQFF
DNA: TGTGCCAGCAGTGAAGCGGGGACAGGGGTCAATGAGCAGTTCTTC

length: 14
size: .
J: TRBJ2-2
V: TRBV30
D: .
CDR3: CAWSEGHAEGELFF
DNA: TGTGCCTGGAGTGAGGGGCACGCGGAAGGGGAGCTGTTTTTT

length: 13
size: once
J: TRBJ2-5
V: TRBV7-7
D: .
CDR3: CASSLAREETQYF
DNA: TGTGCCAGCAGCTTAGCACGGGAGGAGACCCAGTACTTC

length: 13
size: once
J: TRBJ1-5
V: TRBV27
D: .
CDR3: CASTTGSNQPQHF
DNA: TGTGCCAGCACCACAGGGTCCAACCAGCCCCAGCATTTT

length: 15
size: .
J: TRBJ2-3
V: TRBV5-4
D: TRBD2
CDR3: CASSLTSASTDTQYF
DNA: TGTGCCAGCAGCCTGACTAGCGCAAGCACAGATACGCAGTATTTT

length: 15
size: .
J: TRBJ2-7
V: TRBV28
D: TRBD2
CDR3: CASSSWGLGRYEQYF
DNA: TGTGCCAGCAGTTCGTGGGGACTAGGGCGCTACGAGCAGTACTTC

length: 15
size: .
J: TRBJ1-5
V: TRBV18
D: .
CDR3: CASSPPQGSKQPQHF
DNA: TGTGCCAGCTCACCACCGCAGGGGAGTAAACAGCCCCAGCATTTT

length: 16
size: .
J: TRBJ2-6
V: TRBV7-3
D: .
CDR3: CASSLTSGNGANVLTF
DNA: TGTGCCAGCAGCTTAACGTCAGGGAATGGGGCCAACGTCCTGACTTTC

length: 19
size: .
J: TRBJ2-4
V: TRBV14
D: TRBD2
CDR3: CASSQFTGLAGGPGDIQYF
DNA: TGTGCCAGCAGCCAATTCACGGGACTAGCGGGAGGGCCGGGAGACATTCAGTACTTC

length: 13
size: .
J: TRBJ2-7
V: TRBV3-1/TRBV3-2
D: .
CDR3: CASSPSGPDEQYF
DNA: TGTGCCAGCAGCCCGAGCGGGCCCGACGAGCAGTACTTC

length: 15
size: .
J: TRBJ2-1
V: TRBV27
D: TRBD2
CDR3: CASSQGLADYNEQFF
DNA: TGTGCCAGCAGTCAGGGACTAGCGGATTACAATGAGCAGTTCTTC

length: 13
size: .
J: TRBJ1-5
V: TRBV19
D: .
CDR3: CASSINRNQPQHF
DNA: TGTGCCAGTAGTATAAACAGAAATCAGCCCCAGCATTTT

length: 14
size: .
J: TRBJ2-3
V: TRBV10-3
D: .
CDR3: CAIAPGAAVDTQYF
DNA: TGTGCCATCGCCCCAGGGGCAGCAGTAGATACGCAGTATTTT

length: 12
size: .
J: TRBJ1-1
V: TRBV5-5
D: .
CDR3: CASRRMDTEAFF
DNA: TGTGCCAGCAGGCGAATGGACACTGAAGCTTTCTTT

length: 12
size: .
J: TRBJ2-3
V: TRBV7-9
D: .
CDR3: CASSSSEDTQYF
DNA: TGTGCCAGCAGTTCTAGTGAAGATACGCAGTATTTT

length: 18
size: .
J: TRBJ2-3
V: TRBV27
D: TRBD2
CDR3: CASSPPRPGGWSTDTQYF
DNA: TGTGCCAGCAGTCCTCCCCGGCCGGGGGGATGGAGCACAGATACGCAGTATTTT

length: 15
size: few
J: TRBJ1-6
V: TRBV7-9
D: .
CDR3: CASSLGGLSDSPLHF
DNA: TGTGCCAGCAGCTTAGGAGGGCTTAGTGATTCACCCCTCCACTTT

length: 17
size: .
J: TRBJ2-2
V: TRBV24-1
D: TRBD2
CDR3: CATSASFSGSGTGELFF
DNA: TGTGCCACCAGTGCAAGTTTCAGCGGGAGCGGGACCGGGGAGCTGTTTTTT

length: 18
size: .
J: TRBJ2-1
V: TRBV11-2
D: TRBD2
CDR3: CASSFTAGGSYSYNEQFF
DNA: TGTGCCAGCAGCTTCACAGCGGGAGGTTCCTACTCCTACAATGAGCAGTTCTTC

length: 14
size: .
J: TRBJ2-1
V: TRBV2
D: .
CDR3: CASSPLNPRNEQFF
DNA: TGTGCCAGCAGTCCCCTTAACCCCCGGAATGAGCAGTTCTTC

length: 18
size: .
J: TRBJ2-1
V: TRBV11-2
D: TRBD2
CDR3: CASSLGWTSGSSYNEQFF
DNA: TGTGCCAGCAGCCTCGGATGGACTAGCGGGAGCTCCTACAATGAGCAGTTCTTC

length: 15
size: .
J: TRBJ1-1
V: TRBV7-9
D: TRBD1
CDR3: CASSLGPGGRSEAFF
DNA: TGTGCCAGCAGCTTAGGTCCAGGGGGTAGATCTGAAGCTTTCTTT

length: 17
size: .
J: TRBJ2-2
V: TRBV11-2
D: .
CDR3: CASSPGGGLDYTGELFF
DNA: TGTGCCAGCAGCCCAGGGGGGGGACTAGATTACACCGGGGAGCTGTTTTTT

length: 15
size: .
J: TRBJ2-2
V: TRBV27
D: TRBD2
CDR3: CASSPLAGVFGELFF
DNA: TGTGCCAGCAGTCCTCTAGCGGGAGTTTTCGGGGAGCTGTTTTTT

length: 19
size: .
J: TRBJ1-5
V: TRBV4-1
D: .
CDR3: CASSQDPLTVIGMNQPQHF
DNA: TGCGCCAGCAGCCAAGATCCGTTGACAGTAATAGGGATGAATCAGCCCCAGCATTTT

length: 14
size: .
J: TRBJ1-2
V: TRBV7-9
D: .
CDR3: CASSPHGGSAGYTF
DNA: TGTGCCAGCAGCCCCCACGGGGGATCGGCTGGCTACACCTTC

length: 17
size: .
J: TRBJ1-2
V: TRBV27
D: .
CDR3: CASSLSVQGGYNYGYTF
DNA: TGTGCCAGCAGTTTATCGGTCCAGGGAGGGTATAACTATGGCTACACCTTC

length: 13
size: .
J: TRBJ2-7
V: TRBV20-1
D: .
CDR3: CSASSSRSYEQYF
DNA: TGCAGTGCTAGTAGCTCGCGCTCCTACGAGCAGTACTTC

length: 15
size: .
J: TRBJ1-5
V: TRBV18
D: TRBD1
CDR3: CASSPQQGDDQPQHF
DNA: TGTGCCAGCTCACCGCAACAGGGGGATGATCAGCCCCAGCATTTT

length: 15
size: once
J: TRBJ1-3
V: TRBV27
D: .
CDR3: CASSDGQFSGNTIYF
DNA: TGTGCCAGCAGTGATGGGCAGTTCTCTGGAAACACCATATATTTT

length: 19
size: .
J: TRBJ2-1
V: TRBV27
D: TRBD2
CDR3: CASSPIAGGLTPFHNEQFF
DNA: TGTGCCAGCAGTCCAATAGCGGGAGGGCTCACCCCCTTCCACAATGAGCAGTTCTTC

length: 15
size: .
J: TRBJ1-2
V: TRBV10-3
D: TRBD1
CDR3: CAISEMLQGGDGYTF
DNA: TGTGCCATCAGTGAAATGCTTCAGGGGGGCGATGGCTACACCTTC

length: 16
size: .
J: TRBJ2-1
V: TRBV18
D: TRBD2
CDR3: CASSPQGLASYNEQFF
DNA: TGTGCCAGCTCACCACAGGGACTAGCCTCCTACAATGAGCAGTTCTTC

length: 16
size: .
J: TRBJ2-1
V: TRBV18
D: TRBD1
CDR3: CASSPLGQAALREQFF
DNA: TGTGCCAGCTCACCCCTGGGACAGGCCGCTTTGCGGGAGCAGTTCTTC

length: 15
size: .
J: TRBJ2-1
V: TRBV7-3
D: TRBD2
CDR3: CASSYRASGSNEQFF
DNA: TGTGCCAGCAGCTACAGGGCTAGCGGGAGTAATGAGCAGTTCTTC